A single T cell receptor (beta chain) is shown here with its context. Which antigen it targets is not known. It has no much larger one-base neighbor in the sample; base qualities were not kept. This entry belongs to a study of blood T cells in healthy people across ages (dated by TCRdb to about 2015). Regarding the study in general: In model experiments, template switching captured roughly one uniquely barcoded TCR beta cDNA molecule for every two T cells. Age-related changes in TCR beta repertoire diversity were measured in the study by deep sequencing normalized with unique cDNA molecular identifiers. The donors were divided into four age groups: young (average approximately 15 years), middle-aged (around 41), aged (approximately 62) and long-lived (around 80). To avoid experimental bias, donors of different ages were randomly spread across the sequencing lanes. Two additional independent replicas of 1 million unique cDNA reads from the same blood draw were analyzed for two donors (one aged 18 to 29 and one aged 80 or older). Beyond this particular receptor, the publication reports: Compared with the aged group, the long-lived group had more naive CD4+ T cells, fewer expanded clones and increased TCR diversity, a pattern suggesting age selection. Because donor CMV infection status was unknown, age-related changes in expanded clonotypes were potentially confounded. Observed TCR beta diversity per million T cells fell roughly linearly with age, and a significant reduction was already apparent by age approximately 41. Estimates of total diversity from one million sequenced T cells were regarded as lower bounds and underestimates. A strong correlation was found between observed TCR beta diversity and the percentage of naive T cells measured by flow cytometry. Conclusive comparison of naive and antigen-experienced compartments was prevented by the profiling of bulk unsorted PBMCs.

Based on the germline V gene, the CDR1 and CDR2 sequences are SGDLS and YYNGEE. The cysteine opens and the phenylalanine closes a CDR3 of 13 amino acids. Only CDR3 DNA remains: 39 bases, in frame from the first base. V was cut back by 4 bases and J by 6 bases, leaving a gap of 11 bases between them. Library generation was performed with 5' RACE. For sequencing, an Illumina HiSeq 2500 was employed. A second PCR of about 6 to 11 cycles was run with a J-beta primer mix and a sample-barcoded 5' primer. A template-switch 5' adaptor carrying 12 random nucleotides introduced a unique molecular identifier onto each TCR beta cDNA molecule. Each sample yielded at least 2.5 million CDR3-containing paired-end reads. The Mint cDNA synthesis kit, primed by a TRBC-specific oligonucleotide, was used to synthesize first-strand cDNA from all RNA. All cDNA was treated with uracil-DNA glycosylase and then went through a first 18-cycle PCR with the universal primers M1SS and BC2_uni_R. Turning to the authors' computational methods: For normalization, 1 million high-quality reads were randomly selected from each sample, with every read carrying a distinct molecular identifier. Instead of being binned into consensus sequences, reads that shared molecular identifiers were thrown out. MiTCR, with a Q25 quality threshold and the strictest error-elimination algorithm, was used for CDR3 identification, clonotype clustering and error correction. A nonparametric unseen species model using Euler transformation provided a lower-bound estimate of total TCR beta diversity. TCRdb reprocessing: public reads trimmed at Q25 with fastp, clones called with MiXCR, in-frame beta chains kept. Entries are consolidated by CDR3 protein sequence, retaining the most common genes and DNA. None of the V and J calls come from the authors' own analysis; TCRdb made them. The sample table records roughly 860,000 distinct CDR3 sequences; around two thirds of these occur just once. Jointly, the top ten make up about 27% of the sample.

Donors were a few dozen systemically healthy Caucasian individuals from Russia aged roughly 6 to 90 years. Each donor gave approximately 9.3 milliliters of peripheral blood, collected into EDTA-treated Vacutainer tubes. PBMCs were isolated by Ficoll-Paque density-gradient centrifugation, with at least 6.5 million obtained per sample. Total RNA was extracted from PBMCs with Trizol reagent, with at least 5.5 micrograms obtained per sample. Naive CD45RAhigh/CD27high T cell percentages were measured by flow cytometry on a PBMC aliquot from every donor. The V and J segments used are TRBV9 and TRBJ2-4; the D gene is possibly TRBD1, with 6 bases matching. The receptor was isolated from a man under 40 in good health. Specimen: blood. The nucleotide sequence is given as TGTGCCAGCAGCCCGGGACACGGAAACATTCAGTACTTC. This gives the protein CASSPGHGNIQYF.